This T cell receptor (beta chain) was documented in a study of shared clonotypes between healthy human individuals. This clone has more than one count but fewer than ten. The assay was immunoSEQ multiplex PCR, and TCRdb's table has in-frame clones only and misses some. The data show 550,000 to 700,000 clones, approximately 73% seen once. This sequence was found in a woman aged 25-40 years in good health. Sequencing was carried out using memory CD4+ T cells sorted from blood. The subset: CD45RA-negative fraction.

CDR3 DNA: TGTGCCAGCAGCTTTGGGACAGAAGTCCTACAGTACGAGCAGTACTTC. It is translated as CASSFGTEVLQYEQYF. The J gene is TRBJ2-7, the V gene TRBV7-9; 7 bases are shared with TRBD1. The V gene end was trimmed by 3 bases and the J gene end by 4 bases; junction bases not matched to a gene: 12. The germline V gene has CDR1 SEHNR and CDR2 FQNEAQ (reference sequence). CDR3 size: 16 residues.